These 25 T cell receptor beta chains share one sample of origin, sequenced in a study of persistence of HIV-infected CD4 T cells. This was the immunoSEQ version 4 assay in survey mode. Some clones are missing from TCRdb's copy, which holds only in-frame ones; the method was immunoSEQ multiplex PCR. The sample has more than 45,000 clones, about 81% seen once. No antigen has been assigned to these receptors. Lysates of CMV-infected fibroblasts at approximately 9.4 ug/mL stimulated these cells. CD40L/CD69 double-negative CD45RO-high memory CD4+ T cells were collected. Sequenced material: CD4+ T cells sorted from PBMCs after roughly 18-hour stimulation, taken from a patient who received antiretroviral therapy. These receptors were obtained from an adult man with HIV who was CMV-seropositive.

The chain uses TRBV7-2 and TRBJ1-1, with D hard to call. The CDR3 is 15 residues long. V dropped 2 bases and J dropped 2 bases, with 12 bases sitting between them. Germline lookup yields CDR1 SGHTA and CDR2 FQGNSA. CDR3: CASSLKGSGNTEAFF. The CDR3 DNA is TGTGCCAGCAGCTTAAAAGGGTCAGGCAACACTGAAGCTTTCTTT.

V is TRBV6-6 and J is TRBJ1-5; possibly TRBD1 for D (5 bases). The V gene's germline CDR1 is MNHNY and CDR2 SVGAGI (reference sequence). V shed 5 bases and J shed 2 bases, with 10 bases lying between them. The CDR3 consists of 14 residues. DNA of the CDR3: TGTGCCAGCAGTCCCCCGGGGGGCAATCAGCCCCAGCATTTT. This encodes CASSPPGGNQPQHF.

J is TRBJ1-5 and V is TRBV19; TRBD1 might be the D (5 bases). Germline V gives CDR1 LNHDA, CDR2 SQIVND (reference sequence). Trimming took off 3 bases at V and 3 bases at J, with 12 bases between the two ends. The CDR3 has 15 residues. For the CDR3, the DNA is TGTGCCAGTAGTATCGGCCAGGGAAACAATCAGCCCCAGCATTTT. It is translated as CASSIGQGNNQPQHF.

V is TRBV4-1 and J is TRBJ2-7; 9 nucleotides align to TRBD1. CDR1 MGHRA and CDR2 YSYEKL come from the germline V gene. This CDR3 has 15 residues. After removal of 5 bases from V and 3 bases from J, the junction contained 8 bases not matched to a gene. CDR3 nucleotide sequence: TGCGCCAGCAGCAAGACAGGGGGTTTTAACTACGAGCAGTACTTC. Translation gives CASSKTGGFNYEQYF.

The chain has TRBV27 and TRBJ1-1, with TRBD1 matching 9 bases. The CDR3 contains 17 residues. Trimming cost V 4 bases and J 1 base; bases outside gene matches: 10. CDR1 is MNHEY and CDR2 is SMNVEV in the germline V gene (reference sequence). The chain's CDR3 is CASSSLGTGNRNTEAFF. Written as DNA, the CDR3 is TGTGCCAGCAGTTCCCTAGGGACAGGGAATCGGAACACTGAAGCTTTCTTT.

V gene TRBV29-1 combines with J gene TRBJ2-7; the D is unclear. The CDR3 is made up of 12 amino acids. Trimming removed 4 bases from V and 4 bases from J, with 11 bases in between. Germline CDR1 SQVTM, CDR2 ANQGSEA. CDR3 in amino acids: CSVVGRTYEQYF. In nucleotides, the CDR3 is TGCAGCGTTGTAGGCAGAACATACGAGCAGTACTTC.

This clone occurred once. This sequence joins TRBV27 and TRBJ2-6; no reliable D call. Trimming took 3 bases from V and 3 from J, leaving 3 bases between them. Germline V gene sequence: CDR1 MNHEY, CDR2 SMNVEV (reference sequence). CDR3 size: 13 residues. CDR3 sequence reads: CASSLRGANVLTF. CDR3 nucleotide sequence: TGTGCCAGCAGTTTGCGTGGGGCCAACGTCCTGACTTTC. The whole variable domain, remainder taken from reference TRBV27 and TRBJ2-6, is EAQVTQNPRYLITVTGKKLTVTCSQNMNHEYMSWYRQDPGLGLRQIYYSMNVEVTDKGDVPEGYKVSRKEKRNFPLILESPSPNQTSLYFCASSLRGANVLTFGAGSRLTVL.

The V call is TRBV7-8, the J call TRBJ2-2; TRBD2 aligns across 8 bases. The CDR3 length is 15 residues. The V gene's germline CDR1 is SGHVS and CDR2 FQNEAQ. J gave up 1 base and V 8 bases, and 6 bases lay outside the gene matches. The CDR3 coding sequence is TGTGCCAGCCAAAGACGGGAGGGGAACACCGGGGAGCTGTTTTTT. Translating gives CASQRREGNTGELFF.

In its sample, this clone was seen a few times. CDR3: CASSPQGAIYEQYF. The CDR3 nucleotides read TGTGCCAGCAGCCCCCAGGGGGCGATCTACGAGCAGTACTTC. The V gene is TRBV27, the J gene TRBJ2-7, with TRBD1 identical over 8 bases. In germline, CDR1 is MNHEY, CDR2 SMNVEV (reference sequence). V was clipped by 6 bases and J by 3 bases; unmatched bases: 7. CDR3 size: 14 residues.

The count of this clone is one. The gene calls are TRBV29-1 and TRBJ2-7, with 8 bases aligning to TRBD1. This CDR3 has 12 amino acids. Germline V CDR1 and CDR2: SQVTM, ANQGSEA. The V and J ends lost 7 bases and 2 bases, in that order; junction bases with no gene match: 4. This chain's CDR3 is CSGGQGAYEQYF. CDR3 nucleotide sequence: TGCAGCGGTGGACAGGGTGCCTACGAGCAGTACTTC.

This chain links TRBV7-6 with TRBJ2-7; 13 bases are a match to TRBD2. J lost 3 bases, V lost 4 bases, and 3 bases had no gene match. The CDR3 totals 15 residues. The germline V gene has CDR1 SGHVS and CDR2 FNYEAQ. DNA of the CDR3: TGTGCCAGCAGCTCCCGGACTAGCGGGGGCTACGAGCAGTACTTC. Protein sequence: CASSSRTSGGYEQYF.

The CDR3: CASSALGSGANVLTF. In DNA, the CDR3 is TGTGCCAGCAGCGCGCTGGGATCTGGGGCCAACGTCCTGACTTTC. The genes are TRBV6-5 and TRBJ2-6; no reliable D call. The V gene's germline CDR1 is MNHEY and CDR2 SVGAGI. CDR3 length: 15 residues. V lost 6 bases and J 1 base, leaving 10 bases between the germline ends.

This chain joins TRBV3-1 (or the pseudogene TRBV3-2) and TRBJ1-4; the match to TRBD1 covers 8 bases. This CDR3 has 17 amino acids. Germline V CDR1 and CDR2: LGHDT, YNNKEL (reference sequence). V gave up 4 bases and J gave up 8 bases; unmatched junction bases: 15. In DNA, the CDR3 is TGTGCCAGCAGCCCTAATCGACAGGGGAGGGAACGGGAAAAACTGTTTTTT. Amino acid sequence: CASSPNRQGREREKLFF.

Points on this clone: Other DNA sequences in the sample encode the same CDR3. This chain connects TRBV10-3 to TRBJ2-2, with D maybe TRBD2 (6 bases). The germline V gene encodes CDR1 ENHRY and CDR2 SYGVKD. Trimming took off 6 bases at V and 2 bases at J, with 10 bases between the two ends. This CDR3 contains 14 residues. The chain's CDR3 is CAIRGGANTGELFF. In nucleotides, the CDR3 is TGTGCCATCAGGGGCGGGGCCAACACCGGGGAGCTGTTTTTT.

This chain uses TRBV10-2 with TRBJ1-2, with D perhaps TRBD1 (6 bases). V was shortened by 3 bases and J by 4 bases, with 12 bases between the two germline ends. The CDR3 loop spans 14 amino acids. Germline V gene sequence: CDR1 WSHSY, CDR2 SAAADI. CDR3 protein: CASSEGGRFYGYTF. Written as DNA, the CDR3 is TGCGCCAGCAGTGAAGGGGGGCGCTTCTATGGCTACACCTTC.

The chain couples TRBV6-2 or TRBV6-3 to TRBJ2-4; 11 nucleotides align to TRBD1. This CDR3 has 19 amino acids. V dropped 2 bases and J dropped 3; count of bases not matched to a gene: 12. Germline V gene lookup returns CDR1 MNHEY and CDR2 SVGEGT. The CDR3 reads CASSYPVIQGQGVKNIQYF. The CDR3 DNA reads TGTGCCAGCAGTTACCCTGTTATCCAGGGACAGGGGGTCAAAAACATTCAGTACTTC.

The J gene is TRBJ2-7, the V gene TRBV4-2; 12 positions agree with TRBD2. This CDR3 region has 15 residues. V lost 0 bases and J lost 7; bases outside the gene matches: 4. CDR1 is LGHNA and CDR2 is YNFKEQ in the germline V gene. CDR3 sequence reads: CASSQDLAGGREQYF. The DNA of the CDR3 is TGTGCCAGCAGCCAAGATCTAGCGGGAGGGCGTGAGCAGTACTTC.

The rearrangement joins TRBV4-1 to TRBJ1-5, with no clear D. The CDR3 loop spans 15 amino acids. Germline-derived CDR1 and CDR2 are MGHRA and YSYEKL. V lost 0 bases and J 3 bases, leaving 9 bases between the germline ends. The CDR3 sequence: CASSQDVTVNQPQHF. Written as DNA, the CDR3 is TGCGCCAGCAGCCAAGATGTCACGGTCAATCAGCCCCAGCATTTT.

The chain joins TRBV5-1 to TRBJ2-1; 9 positions match TRBD1. The germline CDR1 and CDR2 sequences are SGHRS and YFSETQ. The junction had 6 bases not matched to a gene; V was cut back by 4 bases and J by 4 bases. The CDR3 sequence is 15 residues long. The CDR3 coding sequence is TGCGCCAGCAGCCTCCCGGGACAGGGATACAATGAGCAGTTCTTC. Its translation is CASSLPGQGYNEQFF.

The chain uses TRBV24-1 and TRBJ1-5, with D tentatively TRBD1 (5 bases). This CDR3 has 19 residues. Trimming pared 0 bases from V and 0 bases from J, leaving 17 bases between. Germline CDR1 reads KGHDR; CDR2 reads SFDVKD. In DNA, the CDR3 is TGTGCCACCAGTGATTTGATAGGGGCCCCAACCTATAGCAATCAGCCCCAGCATTTT. Translation: CATSDLIGAPTYSNQPQHF.

The chain employs TRBV5-1 and TRBJ2-5; a weak D match, TRBD1 (5 bases). The V gene's germline CDR1 is SGHRS and CDR2 YFSETQ. The V end was cut by 0 bases, the J end by 5 bases, with 8 bases between. This CDR3 has 13 residues. CDR3 in amino acids: CASSLAGWETQYF. The CDR3 DNA reads TGCGCCAGCAGCTTGGCAGGGTGGGAGACCCAGTACTTC.

The V and J genes are TRBV7-9 and TRBJ2-2; 7 positions match TRBD2. Germline CDR1 and CDR2: SEHNR and FQNEAQ (reference sequence). The CDR3 is 15 residues long. V was clipped by 2 bases and J by 3 bases; unmatched bases: 3. The CDR3 loop reads CASSLLSGYTGELFF. CDR3 bases: TGTGCCAGCAGCTTACTTAGCGGGTACACCGGGGAGCTGTTTTTT.

This sequence joins TRBV19 and TRBJ2-5; the D gene could be TRBD1 or TRBD2 (6 bases each). Trimming took off 5 bases at V and 4 bases at J, with 20 bases between the two ends. The CDR3 extends over 16 amino acids. Germline CDR1 reads LNHDA; CDR2 reads SQIVND (reference sequence). CDR3 DNA sequence: TGTGCCAGTAGTTTTCGGGACTTCAGCAGGGGAGAGACCCAGTACTTC. Translation gives CASSFRDFSRGETQYF.

A single count supports this clone. The chain combines TRBV11-2 with TRBJ1-4; D is ambiguous. The V end was cut by 3 bases, the J end by 5 bases, with 16 bases between. The CDR3 sequence is 16 residues long. CDR1 SGHAT and CDR2 FQNNGV come from the germline V gene. CDR3 coding DNA: TGTGCCAGCAGCTTCTTCACCGGGGAGACGAATGAAAAACTGTTTTTT. It yields the protein CASSFFTGETNEKLFF.

The chain combines TRBV18 with TRBJ1-1; the D gene is possibly TRBD1 (6 bases). The germline V gene encodes CDR1 KGHSH and CDR2 LQKENI. This CDR3 has 15 residues. Trimming pared 0 bases from V and 1 base from J, leaving 9 bases between. CDR3 sequence reads: CASSPPGARNTEAFF. The CDR3 DNA follows: TGTGCCAGCTCACCACCGGGGGCCAGGAACACTGAAGCTTTCTTT. Based on the CDR3 plus reference TRBV18 and TRBJ1-1, the full variable domain is NAGVMQNPRHLVRRRGQEARLRCSPMKGHSHVYWYRQLPEEGLKFMVYLQKENIIDESGMPKERFSAEFPKEGPSILRIQQVVRGDSAAYFCASSPPGARNTEAFFGQGTRLTVV.